The sequence of this T cell receptor (beta chain) was determined in a study of shared T cell receptors in the human thymus. The method was immunoSEQ multiplex PCR; TCRdb's version includes in-frame clones alone and lacks a portion of them. The sample lists roughly 660,000 clones, 70% to 90% occurring once. CDR3 size: 13 residues. Trimming stripped 1 base from V and 5 bases from J, with 6 bases between. Germline V gives CDR1 MDHEN, CDR2 SYDVKM. This same sample was also part of a study on human thymus T cells. That publication notes: Healthy Finnish infants undergoing corrective surgery for congenital heart defects were the donors. Obtained as resections during corrective heart surgery, the thymus tissue was then studied. Unrelated individuals reportedly shared highly overlapping thymic TCR repertoires.

The source of this sequence is a boy under two years old with a congenital heart defect. V gene TRBV28 combines with J gene TRBJ2-1; D is uncertain. Material: thymocytes. CDR3 loop: CASSLFSNNEQFF. CDR3 DNA sequence: TGTGCCAGCAGTTTATTTAGTAACAATGAGCAGTTCTTC.